The 9 T cell receptor beta chains given below trace back to one sample, sequenced in a study of blood T cell repertoires in COVID-19. Data came from immunoSEQ multiplex PCR; TCRdb stores just in-frame clones and leaves some out. This sample has approximately 260,000 clones; 75% to 90% occur once, and the top ten carry around 3.5%. The sample taken for sequencing was peripheral blood. These receptors came from a woman in her 40s with acute or convalescent COVID-19.

The genes are TRBV7-2 and TRBJ1-1; possibly TRBD1 for D (5 bases). Trimming left V 1 base short and J 4 bases short, with 13 bases between. Looked up from germline, CDR1 is SGHTA and CDR2 is FQGNSA. CDR3 length: 15 residues. As DNA, the CDR3 is TGTGCCAGCAGCTTAGTGTTAGGGCAGGGCACTGAAGCTTTCTTT. Protein sequence: CASSLVLGQGTEAFF.

The chain employs TRBV6-5 and TRBJ1-4; D perhaps matches TRBD1 (6 bases). In germline, CDR1 is MNHEY, CDR2 SVGAGI. The CDR3 spans 15 residues. V was trimmed by 6 bases and J by 6 bases, leaving 17 bases between them. CDR3 sequence: CASRSAGARDEKLFF. CDR3 nucleotide sequence: TGTGCCAGCAGATCCGCAGGGGCGCGTGATGAAAAACTGTTTTTT.

The V call is TRBV6-6, the J call TRBJ1-5, with 12 bases aligning to TRBD1. Germline V gene lookup returns CDR1 MNHNY and CDR2 SVGAGI (reference sequence). The CDR3 has 16 residues. Trimming removed 6 bases from V and 3 bases from J; junction bases left unmatched: 6. The CDR3 DNA reads TGTGCCAGCAGGGGACCGGGACAGGGGGCCAATCAGCCCCAGCATTTT. Translation: CASRGPGQGANQPQHF.

The chain employs TRBV9 and TRBJ1-3; TRBD1 is a possible D gene (5 bases). This CDR3 region has 17 residues. With 1 base removed from V and 3 bases from J, the gap between germline ends came to 17 bases. CDR1 is SGDLS, CDR2 YYNGEE, per germline. CDR3 sequence (DNA): TGTGCCAGCAGCGTATACCCCCGGGGGGAAGGTGGAAACACCATATATTTT. Protein sequence: CASSVYPRGEGGNTIYF. The whole variable domain, filled in from reference TRBV9 and TRBJ1-3, reads DSGVTQTPKHLITATGQRVTLRCSPRSGDLSVYWYQQSLDQGLQFLIQYYNGEERAKGNILERFSAQQFPDLHSELNLSSLELGDSALYFCASSVYPRGEGGNTIYFGEGSWLTVV.

This chain joins TRBV12-5 and TRBJ1-6; no firm D call. Trimming removed 5 bases from V and 8 bases from J, with 7 bases in between. This CDR3 region has 12 residues. Germline CDR1 is LGHNT and CDR2 is FRNRAP. The CDR3 loop is CASGPSYSPLHF. CDR3 DNA: TGTGCTAGTGGTCCGTCCTATTCACCCCTCCACTTT.

V gene TRBV4-1 combines with J gene TRBJ2-2, with TRBD1 identical over 8 bases. The V and J ends lost 2 bases and 7 bases, in that order; junction bases with no gene match: 9. CDR3 length: 16 amino acids. Germline loops: CDR1 MGHRA, CDR2 YSYEKL. The CDR3 coding sequence is TGCGCCAGCAGCCAACCAGGACAGGGTCGTCACGGGGAGCTGTTTTTT. Its protein product is CASSQPGQGRHGELFF.

This clone was seen only a few times. The chain uses TRBV28 and TRBJ2-7, with D tentatively TRBD2 (6 bases). The CDR3 has 17 amino acids. From germline, CDR1 is MDHEN and CDR2 SYDVKM. Trimming shortened V by 7 bases and J by 4 bases, and 26 bases separated the two germline ends. DNA for the CDR3: TGTGCCAGCATGGGGGGAACAGCCTTCTGGGGGAAATACGAGCAGTACGTC. Translating it yields CASMGGTAFWGKYEQYV.

This clone was counted a single time. The CDR3 loop reads CASSPRVAGGLGELFF. Here the CDR3 DNA reads TGTGCCAGCAGCCCCCGGGTAGCGGGGGGGTTGGGGGAGCTGTTTTTT. The gene calls are TRBV7-2 and TRBJ2-2; 11 nucleotides line up with TRBD2. The CDR3 covers 16 residues. Trimming at V came to 5 bases and at J to 8 bases, leaving 10 bases not matched to a gene. Per germline, CDR1 SGHTA and CDR2 FQGNSA.

The V gene is TRBV10-3, the J gene TRBJ1-2, with a possible D match to TRBD1 (5 bases). Germline V gene data show CDR1 as ENHRY and CDR2 as SYGVKD. The CDR3 spans 14 residues. V was clipped by 6 bases and J by 6 bases, with 17 bases between them. Written as DNA, the CDR3 is TGTGCCATCAGCTCAGCGGGGCAGGGAGATGGCTACACCTTC. Translating gives CAISSAGQGDGYTF.